This T cell receptor (beta chain) came from a study of molecular identifiers for immune sequencing clone quantification. The V and J ends lost 7 bases and 6 bases, in that order; junction bases with no gene match: 5. This CDR3 has 14 amino acids. Germline-derived CDR1 and CDR2 are LNHDA and SQIVND (reference sequence). Bulk TCR libraries were made with methods that had been previously described and with listed TCR primers. TCRdb independently ran MiXCR on the PCR reads; one entry per CDR3 protein. The data show 250,000 to 400,000 distinct CDR3 sequences, 20% to 25% seen once. The material sequenced was naive CD8+ T cells from blood, with Jurkat cell RNA spiked in. Subset in this sample: FACS-sorted CD8+CD4-CCR7+CD45RA+ naive T cells. This receptor was identified in a human donor in good health. Some libraries in this study had Jurkat cell RNA spiked in. The chain is built from TRBV19 and TRBJ2-1, with 11 bases that match TRBD2. The CDR3 nucleotides read TGTGCCAGTAAATTAGCGGGGGGGCTCAATGAGCAGTTCTTC. Amino acids: CASKLAGGLNEQFF. Full variable domain (outside the CDR3, taken from reference TRBV19 and TRBJ2-1): DGGITQSPKYLFRKEGQNVTLSCEQNLNHDAMYWYRQDPGQGLRLIYYSQIVNDFQKGDIAEGYSVSREKKESFPLTVTSAQKNPTAFYLCASKLAGGLNEQFFGPGTRLTVL.